Listed below are T cell receptor beta chains from one sample, sequenced in a study of blood T cell repertoires in COVID-19. Sequencing was performed with immunoSEQ multiplex PCR; in TCRdb, only in-frame clones are kept and a portion is missing. In the table there are roughly 220,000 clones, 84% of which are singletons. Sequencing used peripheral blood. These receptors were obtained from a man aged 25-45 years with active or convalescent COVID-19. CDR3s include the opening cysteine and the closing phenylalanine or tryptophan. The D gene is left open where the match is weak. Size tells how often a clone was seen (once, few, many) or the class of an expanded clone, and some rows leave it out.

j_call clone_size v_call d_call cdr3_nt cdr3_aa
TRBJ1-5 - TRBV30 - TGTGCCTGGAGCACGCGGGGGGCGGGCAATCAGCCCCAGCATTTT CAWSTRGAGNQPQHF
TRBJ2-5 - TRBV18 - TGTGCCAGCTTACAACAAGAGACCCAGTACTTC CASLQQETQYF
TRBJ2-1 - TRBV18 - TGTGCCAGCTCACCACAGACTTACAATGAGCAGTTCTTC CASSPQTYNEQFF
TRBJ2-7 - TRBV28 TRBD2 TGTGCCAGCACTAGGTGGGGGTCTAGCGGGAGTCACGAGCAGTACTTC CASTRWGSSGSHEQYF
TRBJ2-2 once TRBV24-1 TRBD2 TGTGCCACCAGTGGGGCTAGCGGGAGGTCCTTCGACACCGGGGAGCTGTTTTTT CATSGASGRSFDTGELFF
TRBJ1-6 once TRBV27 TRBD1 TGTGCCAGCAGTTCGAGGACAGGGAGAAAGGGAAATTCACCCCTCCACTTT CASSSRTGRKGNSPLHF
TRBJ1-6 - TRBV7-2 TRBD1 TGTGCCAGCAGCCAACGTTGGGACAGCGTTTTCCCCCTCCACTTT CASSQRWDSVFPLHF
TRBJ2-3 - TRBV19 - TGTGCCAGTAGTACCTCCCCGGGACAAACCGCAGATACGCAGTATTTT CASSTSPGQTADTQYF
TRBJ2-2 few TRBV2 - TGTGCCAGCGGAGGGGACACCGGGGAGCTGTTTTTT CASGGDTGELFF
TRBJ2-1 many TRBV6-4 - TGTGCCAGCAGTGAGAGAGGGGGGGACTCCTACAATGAGCAGTTCTTC CASSERGGDSYNEQFF